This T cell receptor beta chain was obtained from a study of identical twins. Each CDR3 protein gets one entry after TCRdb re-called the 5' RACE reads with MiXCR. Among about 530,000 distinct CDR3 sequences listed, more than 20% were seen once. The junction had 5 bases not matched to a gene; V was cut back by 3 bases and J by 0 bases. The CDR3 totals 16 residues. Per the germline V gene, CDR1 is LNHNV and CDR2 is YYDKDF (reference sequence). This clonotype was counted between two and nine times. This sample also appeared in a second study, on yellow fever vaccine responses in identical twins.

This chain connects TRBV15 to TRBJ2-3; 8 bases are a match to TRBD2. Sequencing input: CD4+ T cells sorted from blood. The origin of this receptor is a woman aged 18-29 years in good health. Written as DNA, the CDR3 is TGTGCCACCAGCAGCCTCCTAGCGGGTAGCACAGATACGCAGTATTTT. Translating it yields CATSSLLAGSTDTQYF.